The 9 T cell receptor beta chains listed next were all sequenced from one sample in a study of cytotoxic CD8 clonotypes in ibrutinib-treated CLL. TCRdb keeps only in-frame clones here, not all; method: immunoSEQ multiplex PCR. The sample lists approximately 130,000 clones; 80% to 85% were seen once. Material: PBMCs, obtained after 24 months of ibrutinib treatment. These receptors were obtained from a human donor with chronic lymphocytic leukemia.

A word on this clone: Other DNA sequences in the sample encode the same CDR3. CDR3 in amino acids: CASSLDGGRAYF. The CDR3 DNA is TGCGCCAGCAGCTTAGACGGGGGGCGGGCGTACTTC. The chain is built from TRBV5-1 and TRBJ2-7, with D possibly TRBD2 on 7 matching bases. This CDR3 is built from 12 residues. The germline gives CDR1 SGHRS, CDR2 YFSETQ. V was shortened by 2 bases and J by 12 bases, with 15 bases between the two germline ends.

The chain joins TRBV19 to TRBJ1-5, with TRBD1 identical over 8 bases. This CDR3 is built from 15 residues. V lost 3 bases to trimming and J lost 6 bases; unmatched junction nucleotides: 7. Germline CDR1 and CDR2: LNHDA and SQIVND (reference sequence). The CDR3 coding sequence is TGTGCCAGTAGTATTTCCAGGGGGCAATTTCAGCCCCAGCATTTT. Its translation is CASSISRGQFQPQHF.

The chain uses TRBV6-6 and TRBJ1-5; TRBD1 matches 10 bases. Germline assignment: CDR1 MNHNY and CDR2 SVGAGI (reference sequence). The CDR3 is 14 amino acids. J gave up 7 bases and V 6 bases, and 6 bases lay outside the gene matches. CDR3 in DNA: TGTGCCAGCAGCTCCGGGACAGGGGTCCAGCCCCAGCATTTT. Protein product: CASSSGTGVQPQHF.

V gene TRBV18 combines with J gene TRBJ1-3; no reliable D call. The CDR3 is 16 amino acids. Germline loops: CDR1 KGHSH, CDR2 LQKENI. Trimming stripped 8 bases from V and 0 bases from J, with 17 bases between. CDR3 bases: TGTGCCAGCACCCTGGATGTGAAATTCTCTGGAAACACCATATATTTT. As protein: CASTLDVKFSGNTIYF.

The chain uses TRBV28 and TRBJ1-1; no reliable D call. Per germline, CDR1 MDHEN and CDR2 SYDVKM. The CDR3 spans 15 residues. Trimming left V 3 bases short and J 0 bases short, with 11 bases between. DNA for the CDR3: TGTGCCAGCAGTTTCCCCAGAACAATGAACACTGAAGCTTTCTTT. Translated, it gives CASSFPRTMNTEAFF.

The chain has TRBV6-6 and TRBJ2-2; D is unresolved. This CDR3 has 11 amino acids. CDR1 is MNHNY and CDR2 is SVGAGI in the germline V gene (reference sequence). V was shortened by 6 bases and J by 1 base, with 0 bases between the two germline ends. The CDR3 loop is CASRNTGELFF. The DNA for the CDR3 is TGTGCCAGCAGGAACACCGGGGAGCTGTTTTTT.

This chain joins TRBV10-3 and TRBJ2-3, with 9 bases matching TRBD1. The CDR3 consists of 15 residues. The V and J ends lost 4 bases and 3 bases, in that order; junction bases with no gene match: 5. CDR1 and CDR2 (germline): ENHRY, SYGVKD. CDR3 region: CAISAQGASTDTQYF. CDR3 bases: TGTGCCATCAGTGCACAGGGGGCGAGTACAGATACGCAGTATTTT.

This clone was found once. V is TRBV5-1 and J is TRBJ1-4; 8 positions match TRBD1. V trimming: 4 bases; J trimming: 7 bases; junction bases outside the gene matches: 3. The CDR3 extends over 13 amino acids. CDR1 and CDR2 (germline): SGHRS, YFSETQ. The CDR3 DNA reads TGCGCCAGCAGCGCCGGACAGGGTGAAAAACTGTTTTTT. Its translation is CASSAGQGEKLFF. Full variable domain (missing parts from reference TRBV5-1 and TRBJ1-4): KAGVTQTPRYLIKTRGQQVTLSCSPISGHRSVSWYQQTPGQGLQFLFEYFSETQRNKGNFPGRFSGRQFSNSRSEMNVSTLELGDSALYLCASSAGQGEKLFFGSGTQLSVL.

The V call is TRBV12-5, the J call TRBJ1-2; D unclear. Germline CDR1 reads LGHNT; CDR2 reads FRNRAP. This CDR3 is 13 amino acids long. Trimming took off 3 bases at V and 7 bases at J, with 12 bases between the two ends. CDR3 amino acids: CASGLSRDSGYTF. CDR3 DNA sequence: TGTGCTAGTGGTTTATCACGGGATAGTGGCTACACCTTC.